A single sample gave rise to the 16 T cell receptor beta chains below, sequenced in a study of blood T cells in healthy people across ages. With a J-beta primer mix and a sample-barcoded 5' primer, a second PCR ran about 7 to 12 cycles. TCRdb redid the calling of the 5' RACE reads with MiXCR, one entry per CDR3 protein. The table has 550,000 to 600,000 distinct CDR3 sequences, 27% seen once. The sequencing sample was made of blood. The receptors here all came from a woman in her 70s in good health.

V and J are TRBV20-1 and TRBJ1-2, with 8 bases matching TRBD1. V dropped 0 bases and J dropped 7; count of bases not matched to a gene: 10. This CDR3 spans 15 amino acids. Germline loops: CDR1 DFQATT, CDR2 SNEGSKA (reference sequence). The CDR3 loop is CSARDVSDRDIGYTF. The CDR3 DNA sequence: TGCAGTGCTAGAGATGTTTCGGACAGGGATATTGGCTACACCTTC.

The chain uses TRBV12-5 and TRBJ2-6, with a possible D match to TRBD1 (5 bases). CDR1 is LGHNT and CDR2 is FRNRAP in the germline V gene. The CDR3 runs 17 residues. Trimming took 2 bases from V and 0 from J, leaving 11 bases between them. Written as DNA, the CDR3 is TGTGCTAGTGGTTTGCCCCAGGGTCGCTCTGGGGCCAACGTCCTGACTTTC. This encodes CASGLPQGRSGANVLTF.

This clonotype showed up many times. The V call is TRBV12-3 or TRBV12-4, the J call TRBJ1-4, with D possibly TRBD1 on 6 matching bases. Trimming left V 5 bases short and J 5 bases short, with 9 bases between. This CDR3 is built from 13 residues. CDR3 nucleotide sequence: TGTGCCAGCAGTCTACAGGGAAATGAAAAACTGTTTTTT. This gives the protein CASSLQGNEKLFF.

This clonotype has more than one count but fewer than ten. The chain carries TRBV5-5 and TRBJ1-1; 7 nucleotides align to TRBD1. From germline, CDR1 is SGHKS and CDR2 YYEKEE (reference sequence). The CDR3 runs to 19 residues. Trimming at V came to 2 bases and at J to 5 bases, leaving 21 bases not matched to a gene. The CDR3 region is CASSLEQGLVVRQRTEAFF. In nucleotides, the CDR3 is TGTGCCAGCAGCTTAGAACAGGGGTTAGTGGTACGCCAACGGACTGAAGCTTTCTTT. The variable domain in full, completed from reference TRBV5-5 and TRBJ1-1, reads DAGVTQSPTHLIKTRGQQVTLRCSPISGHKSVSWYQQVLGQGPQFIFQYYEKEERGRGNFPDRFSARQFPNYSSELNVNALLLGDSALYLCASSLEQGLVVRQRTEAFFGQGTRLTVV.

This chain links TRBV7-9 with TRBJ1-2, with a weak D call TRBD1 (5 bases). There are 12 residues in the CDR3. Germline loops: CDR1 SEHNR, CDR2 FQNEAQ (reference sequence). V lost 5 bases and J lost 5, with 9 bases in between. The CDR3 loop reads CASSKTAYGYTF. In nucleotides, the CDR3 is TGTGCCAGCAGCAAGACAGCATATGGCTACACCTTC. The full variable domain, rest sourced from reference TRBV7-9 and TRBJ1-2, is DTGVSQNPRHKITKRGQNVTFRCDPISEHNRLYWYRQTLGQGPEFLTYFQNEAQLEKSRLLSDRFSAERPKGSFSTLEIQRTEQGDSAMYLCASSKTAYGYTFGSGTRLTVV.

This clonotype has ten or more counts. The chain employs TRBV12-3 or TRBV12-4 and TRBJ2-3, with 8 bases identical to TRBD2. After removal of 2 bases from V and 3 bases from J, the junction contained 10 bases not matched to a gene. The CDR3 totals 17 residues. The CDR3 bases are TGTGCCAGCAGTTTACGGTGGTCTAGCGGGTGGACAGATACGCAGTATTTT. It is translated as CASSLRWSSGWTDTQYF.

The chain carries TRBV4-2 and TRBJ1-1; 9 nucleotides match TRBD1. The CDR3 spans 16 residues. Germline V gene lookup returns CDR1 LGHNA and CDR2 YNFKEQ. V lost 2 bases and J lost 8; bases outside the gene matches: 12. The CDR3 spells CASSQPLNTGGGEAFF. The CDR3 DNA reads TGTGCCAGCAGCCAACCGCTAAATACAGGGGGCGGAGAAGCTTTCTTT.

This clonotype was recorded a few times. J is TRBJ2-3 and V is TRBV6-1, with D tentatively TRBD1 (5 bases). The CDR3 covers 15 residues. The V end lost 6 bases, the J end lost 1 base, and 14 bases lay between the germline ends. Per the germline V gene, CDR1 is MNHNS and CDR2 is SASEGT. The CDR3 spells CASSLTASRTDTQYF. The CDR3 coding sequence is TGTGCCAGCAGCCTGACAGCTTCGCGCACAGATACGCAGTATTTT.

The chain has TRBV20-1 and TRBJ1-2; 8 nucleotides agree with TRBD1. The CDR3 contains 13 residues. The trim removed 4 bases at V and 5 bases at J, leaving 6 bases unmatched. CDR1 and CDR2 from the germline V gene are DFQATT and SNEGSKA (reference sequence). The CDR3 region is CSAKKTGVYGYTF. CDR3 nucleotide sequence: TGCAGTGCTAAGAAGACAGGGGTGTATGGCTACACCTTC.

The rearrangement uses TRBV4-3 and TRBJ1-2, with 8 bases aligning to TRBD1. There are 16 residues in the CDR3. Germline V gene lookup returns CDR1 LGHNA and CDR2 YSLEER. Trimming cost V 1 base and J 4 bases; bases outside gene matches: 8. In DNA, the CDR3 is TGCGCCAGCAGCCAAGGACAGGGGTTGGGGCGCTATGGCTACACCTTC. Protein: CASSQGQGLGRYGYTF.

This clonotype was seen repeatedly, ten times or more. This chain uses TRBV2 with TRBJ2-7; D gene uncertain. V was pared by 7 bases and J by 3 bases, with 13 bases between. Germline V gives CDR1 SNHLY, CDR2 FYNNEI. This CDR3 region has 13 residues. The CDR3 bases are TGTGCCAGCAAGTCCCGGGCGCGCTACGAGCAGTACTTC. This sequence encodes CASKSRARYEQYF.

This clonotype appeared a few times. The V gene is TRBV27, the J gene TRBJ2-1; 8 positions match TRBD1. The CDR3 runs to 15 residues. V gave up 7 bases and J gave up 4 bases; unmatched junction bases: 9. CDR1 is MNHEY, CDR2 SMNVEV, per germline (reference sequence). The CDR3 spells CASTVDRGPYNEQFF. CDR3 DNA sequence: TGTGCCAGCACCGTAGACAGGGGCCCTTACAATGAGCAGTTCTTC.

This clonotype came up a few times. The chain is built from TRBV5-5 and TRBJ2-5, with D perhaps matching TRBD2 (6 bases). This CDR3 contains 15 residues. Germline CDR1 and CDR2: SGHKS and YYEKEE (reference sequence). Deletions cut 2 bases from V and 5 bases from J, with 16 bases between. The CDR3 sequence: CASSLGGVEWETQYF. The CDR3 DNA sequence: TGTGCCAGCAGCTTAGGAGGGGTGGAGTGGGAGACCCAGTACTTC. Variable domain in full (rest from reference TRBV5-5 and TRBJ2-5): DAGVTQSPTHLIKTRGQQVTLRCSPISGHKSVSWYQQVLGQGPQFIFQYYEKEERGRGNFPDRFSARQFPNYSSELNVNALLLGDSALYLCASSLGGVEWETQYFGPGTRLLVL.

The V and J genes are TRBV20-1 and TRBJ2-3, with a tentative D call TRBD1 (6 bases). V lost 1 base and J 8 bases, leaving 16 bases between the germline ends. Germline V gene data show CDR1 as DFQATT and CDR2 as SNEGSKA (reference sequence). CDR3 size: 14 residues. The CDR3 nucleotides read TGCAGTGCTAGAGCCCCCTCAGGGGCGCCTACGCAGTATTTT. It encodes CSARAPSGAPTQYF.

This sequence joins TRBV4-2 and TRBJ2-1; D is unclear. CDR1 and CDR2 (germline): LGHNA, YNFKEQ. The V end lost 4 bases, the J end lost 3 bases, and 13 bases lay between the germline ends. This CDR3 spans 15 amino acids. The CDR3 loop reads CASSRQVGDYNEQFF. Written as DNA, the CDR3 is TGTGCCAGCAGCCGACAAGTTGGTGACTACAATGAGCAGTTCTTC.

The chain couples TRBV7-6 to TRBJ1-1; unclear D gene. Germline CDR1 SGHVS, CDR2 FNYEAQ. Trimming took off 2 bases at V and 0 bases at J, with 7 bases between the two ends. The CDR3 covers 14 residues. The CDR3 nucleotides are TGTGCCAGCAGCTTAAAAGAAATGAACACTGAAGCTTTCTTT. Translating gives CASSLKEMNTEAFF.